Here is one TCR beta chain with its context. Use of 60 Vbeta and 13 Jbeta primers characterized the PCR. Clones were sequenced by immunoSEQ multiplex PCR, and TCRdb holds only the in-frame ones, with some missing. Here the sample table reports roughly 110,000 clones. The data derive from a study of cytomegalovirus exposure and HLA in healthy donors. The V and J ends lost 2 bases and 5 bases, in that order; junction bases with no gene match: 5. Germline V CDR1 and CDR2: SEHNR, FQNEAQ (reference sequence). This CDR3 is 15 amino acids long. Source material: PBMCs. This clonotype originated in a man between 25 and 39 years old in good health and CMV-seronegative. The chain recombines TRBV7-9 with TRBJ2-2, with TRBD2 matching 7 bases. CDR3 DNA: TGTGCCAGCAGCTTACTCGCGGGGGTTACCGGGGAGCTGTTTTTT. Residues: CASSLLAGVTGELFF.